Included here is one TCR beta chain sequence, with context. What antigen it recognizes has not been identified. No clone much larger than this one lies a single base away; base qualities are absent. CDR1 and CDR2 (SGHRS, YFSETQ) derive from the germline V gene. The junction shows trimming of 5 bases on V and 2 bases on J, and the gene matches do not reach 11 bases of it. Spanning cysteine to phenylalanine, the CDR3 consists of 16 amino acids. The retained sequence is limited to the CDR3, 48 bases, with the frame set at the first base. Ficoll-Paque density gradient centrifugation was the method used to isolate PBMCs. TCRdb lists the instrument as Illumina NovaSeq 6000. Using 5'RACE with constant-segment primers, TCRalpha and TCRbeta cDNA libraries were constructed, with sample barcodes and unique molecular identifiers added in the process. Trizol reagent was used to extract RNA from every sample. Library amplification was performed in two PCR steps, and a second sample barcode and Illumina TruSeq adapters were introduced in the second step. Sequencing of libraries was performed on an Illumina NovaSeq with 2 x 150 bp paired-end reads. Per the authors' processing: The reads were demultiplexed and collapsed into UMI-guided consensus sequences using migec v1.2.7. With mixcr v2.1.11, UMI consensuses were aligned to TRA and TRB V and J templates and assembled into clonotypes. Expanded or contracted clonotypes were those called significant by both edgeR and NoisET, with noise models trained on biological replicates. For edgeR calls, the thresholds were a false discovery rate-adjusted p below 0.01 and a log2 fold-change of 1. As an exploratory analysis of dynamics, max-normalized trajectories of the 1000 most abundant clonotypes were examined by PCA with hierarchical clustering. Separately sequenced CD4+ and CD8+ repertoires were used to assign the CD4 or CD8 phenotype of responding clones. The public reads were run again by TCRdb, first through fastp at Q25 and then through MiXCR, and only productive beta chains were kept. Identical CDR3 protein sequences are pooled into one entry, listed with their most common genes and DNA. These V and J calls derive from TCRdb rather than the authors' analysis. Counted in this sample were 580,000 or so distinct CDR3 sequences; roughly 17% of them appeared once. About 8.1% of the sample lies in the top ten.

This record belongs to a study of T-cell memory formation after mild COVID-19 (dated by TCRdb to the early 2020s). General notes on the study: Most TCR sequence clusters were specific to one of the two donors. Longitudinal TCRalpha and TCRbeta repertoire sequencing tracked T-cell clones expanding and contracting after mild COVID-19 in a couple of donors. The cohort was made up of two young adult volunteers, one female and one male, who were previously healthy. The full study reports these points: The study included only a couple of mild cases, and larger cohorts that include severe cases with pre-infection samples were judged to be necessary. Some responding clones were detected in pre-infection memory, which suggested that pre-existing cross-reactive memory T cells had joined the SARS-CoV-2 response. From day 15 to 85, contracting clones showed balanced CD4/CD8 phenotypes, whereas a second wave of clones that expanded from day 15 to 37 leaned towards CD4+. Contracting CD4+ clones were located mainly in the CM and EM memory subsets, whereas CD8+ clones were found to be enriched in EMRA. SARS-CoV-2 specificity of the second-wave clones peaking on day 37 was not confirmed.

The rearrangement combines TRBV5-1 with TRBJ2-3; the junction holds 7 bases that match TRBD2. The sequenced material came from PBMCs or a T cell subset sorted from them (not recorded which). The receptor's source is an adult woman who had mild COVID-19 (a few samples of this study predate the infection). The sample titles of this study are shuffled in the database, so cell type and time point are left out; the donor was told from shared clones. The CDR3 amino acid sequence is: CASRLRDSGSTDTQYF. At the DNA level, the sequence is TGCGCCAGCAGATTGAGGGATAGCGGGTCCACAGATACGCAGTATTTT.